The 10 T cell receptor beta chains in this list originate from one sample, sequenced in a study of memory CD4+ T cells and cytomegalovirus serostatus (dated by TCRdb to between 2019 and 2020). Preparation of the library involved the immunoSEQ multiplex PCR assay. Imported from immuneACCESS, the table was reduced by TCRdb to in-frame sequences with V and J called. These copies leave out some clones; in studies compared against another copy, an unresolved V gene accounts for under half, and the cause of the remainder is not known. This sample comprises under 55,000 clones, 70% to 80% of them detected only once. The ten largest account for around 1.5% of the sample. Single viable CD3+CD4+CD8-CD45RO+ cells were sorted as memory CD4+ T cells on a FACSAria II. The material sequenced was memory CD4+ T cells from blood. These receptors were taken from an adult in good health and CMV-seronegative.

This clone turned up a few times. The chain is built from TRBV5-4 and TRBJ2-1, with a possible D match to TRBD1 (5 bases). Trimming left V 4 bases short and J 8 bases short, with 13 bases between. The CDR3 covers 13 residues. CDR1 and CDR2 (germline): SGHNT, YYREEE (reference sequence). CDR3 DNA sequence: TGTGCCAGCAGCCTCCTGGCAGGGCATGAGCAGTTCTTC. This encodes CASSLLAGHEQFF.

The chain has TRBV30 and TRBJ1-1, with a weak D call TRBD1 (5 bases). CDR1 GTSNPN and CDR2 SVGIG come from the germline V gene (reference sequence). The CDR3 sequence is 15 residues long. Trimming took 3 bases from V and 2 from J, leaving 16 bases between them. The CDR3 sequence: CAWSQPRGPNTEAFF. For the CDR3, the DNA is TGTGCCTGGAGCCAACCTCGGGGCCCTAACACTGAAGCTTTCTTT.

This clone was seen only a few times. The V gene is TRBV7-8, the J gene TRBJ2-2; no clear D. Trimming pared 3 bases from V and 1 base from J, leaving 3 bases between. Germline lookup yields CDR1 SGHVS and CDR2 FQNEAQ. This CDR3 has 13 amino acids. CDR3 sequence reads: CASSFLNTGELFF. The CDR3 DNA is TGTGCCAGCAGCTTCTTGAACACCGGGGAGCTGTTTTTT.

The sample holds one count of this clone. The chain uses TRBV7-9 and TRBJ2-1, with a tentative D call TRBD2 (6 bases). The CDR3 length is 12 residues. The germline V gene encodes CDR1 SEHNR and CDR2 FQNEAQ (reference sequence). V lost 3 bases and J 10 bases, leaving 10 bases between the germline ends. CDR3 bases: TGTGCCAGCAGCTTCACTAGCTCCGAGCAGTTCTTC. Its protein product is CASSFTSSEQFF.

This clone was found many times. Other DNA sequences in this specimen translate into the identical CDR3. V is TRBV6-6 and J is TRBJ1-3; D is ambiguous. The CDR3 has 14 amino acids. The germline V gene encodes CDR1 MNHNY and CDR2 SVGAGI (reference sequence). Trimming pared 2 bases from V and 0 bases from J, leaving 5 bases between. Here the CDR3 DNA reads TGTGCCAGCAGTTACACGGACTCTGGAAACACCATATATTTT. It specifies CASSYTDSGNTIYF.

J is TRBJ2-2 and V is TRBV28; D perhaps matches TRBD2 (6 bases). V was cut by 8 bases and J by 0 bases, with 7 bases left in between. CDR1 and CDR2 from the germline V gene are MDHEN and SYDVKM. The CDR3 sequence is 13 residues long. The CDR3 bases are TGTGCCAGCTGGGACTCGAACACCGGGGAGCTGTTTTTT. Translating it yields CASWDSNTGELFF.

The gene calls are TRBV4-3 and TRBJ2-3; possibly TRBD1 for D (7 bases). This CDR3 contains 17 residues. Germline V gene sequence: CDR1 LGHNA, CDR2 YSLEER. V was cut by 4 bases and J by 1 base, with 18 bases left in between. CDR3 amino acids: CASSLGGGAYGTDTQYF. CDR3 DNA sequence: TGCGCCAGCAGCCTTGGAGGGGGCGCCTATGGCACAGATACGCAGTATTTT.

In its sample, this clone was seen a few times. V usage is TRBV7-2 and J usage is TRBJ2-7; TRBD2 matches 14 bases. This CDR3 is 18 amino acids long. Losses at the gene ends were 5 bases for V and 6 bases for J; bases not matched to a gene: 15. Germline V lookup: CDR1 SGHTA, CDR2 FQGNSA. This CDR3 is CASSQGLAGARESREQYF. In nucleotides, the CDR3 is TGTGCCAGCAGCCAGGGACTAGCGGGAGCCCGGGAGAGTCGCGAGCAGTACTTC.

The chain couples TRBV2 to TRBJ1-3; 9 bases match TRBD1. The germline V gene has CDR1 SNHLY and CDR2 FYNNEI. The CDR3 covers 14 residues. The V and J ends lost 5 bases and 4 bases, in that order; junction bases with no gene match: 3. The CDR3 loop is CASSRTGAGNTIYF. The DNA of the CDR3 is TGTGCCAGCAGTCGGACAGGGGCAGGAAACACCATATATTTT.

The rearrangement joins TRBV28 to TRBJ2-7; 11 positions match TRBD2. CDR1 is MDHEN, CDR2 SYDVKM, per germline. This CDR3 has 15 amino acids. Losses at the gene ends were 5 bases for V and 5 bases for J; bases not matched to a gene: 8. CDR3 DNA sequence: TGTGCCAGCAGTCCCTTAGCGGGAGGGGTCCACGAGCAGTACTTC. It is translated as CASSPLAGGVHEQYF.